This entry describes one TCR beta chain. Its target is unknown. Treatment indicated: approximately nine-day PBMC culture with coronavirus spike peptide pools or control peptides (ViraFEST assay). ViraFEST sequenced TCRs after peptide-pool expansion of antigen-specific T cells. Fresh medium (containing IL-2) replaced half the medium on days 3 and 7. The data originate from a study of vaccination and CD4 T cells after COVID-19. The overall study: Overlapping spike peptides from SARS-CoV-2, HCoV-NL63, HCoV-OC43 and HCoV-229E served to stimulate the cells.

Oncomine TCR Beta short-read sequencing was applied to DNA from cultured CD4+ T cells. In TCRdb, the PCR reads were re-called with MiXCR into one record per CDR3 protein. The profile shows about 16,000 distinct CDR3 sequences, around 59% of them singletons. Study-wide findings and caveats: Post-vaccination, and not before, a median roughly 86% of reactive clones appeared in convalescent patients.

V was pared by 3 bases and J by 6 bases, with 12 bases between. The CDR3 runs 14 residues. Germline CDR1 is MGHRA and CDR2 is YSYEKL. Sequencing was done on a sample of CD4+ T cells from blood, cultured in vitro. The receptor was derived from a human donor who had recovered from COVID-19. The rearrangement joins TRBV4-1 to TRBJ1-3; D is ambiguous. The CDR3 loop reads CASSQVVLINTIYF. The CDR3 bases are TGCGCCAGCAGCCAGGTCGTCCTCATAAACACCATATATTTT.